A single T cell receptor (beta chain) is shown here with its context. Recruitment covered 20 to 25 US areas and drew participants whose ages spanned 18 to 89 years. The record originates from a study of blood T cell repertoires in COVID-19. For the study at large: The origin of the acute and convalescent COVID-19 samples was the United States, Italy and Spain. Sample material is recorded as cDNA or gDNA derived from T cells, B-cell-depleted T cells, or PBMCs.

The table came from immunoSEQ multiplex PCR; TCRdb's copy has only in-frame clones and leaves some out. Of under 300,000 clones listed, roughly 87% are singletons. This CDR3 is 16 amino acids long. Germline V CDR1 and CDR2: SGDLS, YYNGEE. V was clipped by 1 base and J by 1 base; unmatched bases: 5. The source is a woman in her thirties with acute COVID-19. This rearrangement joins TRBV9 to TRBJ2-1; 7 bases agree with TRBD2. Input material: PBMCs or T cells enriched from blood (not recorded which). Here the CDR3 DNA reads TGTGCCAGCAGCGTAACAGCGGGACTGTCCTACAATGAGCAGTTCTTC. Residues: CASSVTAGLSYNEQFF.